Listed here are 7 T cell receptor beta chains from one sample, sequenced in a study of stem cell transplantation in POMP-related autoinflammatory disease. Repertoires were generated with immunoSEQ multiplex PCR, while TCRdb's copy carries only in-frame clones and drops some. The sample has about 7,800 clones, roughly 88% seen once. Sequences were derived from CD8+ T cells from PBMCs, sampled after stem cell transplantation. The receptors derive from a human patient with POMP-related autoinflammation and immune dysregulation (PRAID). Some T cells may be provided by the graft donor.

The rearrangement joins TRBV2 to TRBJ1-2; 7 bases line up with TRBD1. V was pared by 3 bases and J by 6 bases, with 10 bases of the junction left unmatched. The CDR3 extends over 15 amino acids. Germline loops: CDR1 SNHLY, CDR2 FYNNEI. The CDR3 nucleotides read TGTGCCAGCAGTGACGAGACAGGGCTAGGGGATGGCTACACCTTC. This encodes CASSDETGLGDGYTF.

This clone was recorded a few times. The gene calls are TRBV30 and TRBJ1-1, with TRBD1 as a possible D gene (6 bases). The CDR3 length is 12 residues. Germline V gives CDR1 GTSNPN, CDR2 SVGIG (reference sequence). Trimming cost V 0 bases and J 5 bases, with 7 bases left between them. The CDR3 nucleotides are TGTGCCTGGAGTGTCGACAGGACTGAAGCTTTCTTT. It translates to CAWSVDRTEAFF.

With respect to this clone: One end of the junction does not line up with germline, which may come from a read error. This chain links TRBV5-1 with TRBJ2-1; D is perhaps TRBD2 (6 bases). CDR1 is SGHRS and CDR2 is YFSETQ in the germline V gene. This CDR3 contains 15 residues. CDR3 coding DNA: TGCGCCAGCAGATTGGAGGGTTCGCAGCTTTATGAGCAGTTCTTC. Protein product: CASRLEGSQLYEQFF.

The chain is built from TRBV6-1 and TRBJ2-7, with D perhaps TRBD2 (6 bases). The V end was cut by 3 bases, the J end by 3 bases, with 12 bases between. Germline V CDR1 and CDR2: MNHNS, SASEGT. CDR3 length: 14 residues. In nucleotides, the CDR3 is TGTGCCAGCAGTGATTATGGGGGGAACTACGAGCAGTACTTC. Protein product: CASSDYGGNYEQYF.

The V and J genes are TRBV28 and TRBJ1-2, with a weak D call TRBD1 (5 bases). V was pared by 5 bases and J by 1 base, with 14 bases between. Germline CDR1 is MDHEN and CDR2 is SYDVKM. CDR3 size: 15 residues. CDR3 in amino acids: CASSPRDQVNYGYTF. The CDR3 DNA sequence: TGTGCCAGCAGTCCCCGGGACCAGGTTAACTATGGCTACACCTTC.

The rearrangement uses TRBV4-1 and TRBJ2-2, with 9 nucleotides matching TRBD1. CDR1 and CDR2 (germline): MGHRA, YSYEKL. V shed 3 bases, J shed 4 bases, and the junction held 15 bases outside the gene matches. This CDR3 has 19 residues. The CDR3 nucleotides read TGCGCCAGCAGCCATAAGGTCCGCGGGACAGGGACCGCCACCGGGGAGCTGTTTTTT. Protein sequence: CASSHKVRGTGTATGELFF.

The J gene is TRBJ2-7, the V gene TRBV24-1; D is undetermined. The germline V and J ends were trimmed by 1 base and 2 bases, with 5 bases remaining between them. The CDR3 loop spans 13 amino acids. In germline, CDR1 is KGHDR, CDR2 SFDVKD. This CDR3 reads CATSDLGPYEQYV. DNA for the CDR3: TGTGCCACCAGTGATTTAGGCCCCTACGAGCAGTACGTC.